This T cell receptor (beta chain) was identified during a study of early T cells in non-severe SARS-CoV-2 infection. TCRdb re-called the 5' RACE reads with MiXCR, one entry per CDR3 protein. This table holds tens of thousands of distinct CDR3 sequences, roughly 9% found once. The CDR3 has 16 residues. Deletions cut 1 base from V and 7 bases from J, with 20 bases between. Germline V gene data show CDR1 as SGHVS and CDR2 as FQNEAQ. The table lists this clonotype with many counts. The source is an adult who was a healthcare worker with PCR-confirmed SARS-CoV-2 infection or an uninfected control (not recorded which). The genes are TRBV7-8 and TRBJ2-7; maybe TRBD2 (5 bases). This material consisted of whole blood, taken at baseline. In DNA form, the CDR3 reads TGTGCCAGCAGCTTAGTAGGTAGCGCCCCCGGAGGAGAGCAGTACTTC. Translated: CASSLVGSAPGGEQYF. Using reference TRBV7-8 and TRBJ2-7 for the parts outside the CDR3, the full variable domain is GAGVSQSPRYKVAKRGQDVALRCDPISGHVSLFWYQQALGQGPEFLTYFQNEAQLDKSGLPSDRFFAERPEGSVSTLKIQRTQQEDSAVYLCASSLVGSAPGGEQYFGPGTRLTVT.